This T cell receptor beta chain originates from a study of OX40 agonist ivuxolimab in advanced cancers. Study as a whole: Partial responses were seen in three patients, one with hepatocellular carcinoma and two with cutaneous melanoma.

Method: immunoSEQ multiplex PCR; TCRdb's copy keeps in-frame clones and lacks some. The sample has 57,000 or so clones; about 82% are singletons. This receptor was taken from an adult with an advanced solid tumor such as melanoma, head and neck, liver or kidney cancer. The sequencing here drew on CD4+ or CD8+ T cells sorted from blood, taken in a trial of the OX40 agonist ivuxolimab.

In DNA form, the CDR3 reads TGTGCCAGCAGTGGGGCGGGGGGGGCCTACAATGAGCAGTTCTTC. This codes for CASSGAGGAYNEQFF. The J gene is TRBJ2-1, the V gene TRBV6-1; 9 bases are a match to TRBD2. V shed 4 bases, J shed 2 bases, and the junction held 3 bases outside the gene matches. CDR3 length equals 15 residues. The germline gives CDR1 MNHNS, CDR2 SASEGT.